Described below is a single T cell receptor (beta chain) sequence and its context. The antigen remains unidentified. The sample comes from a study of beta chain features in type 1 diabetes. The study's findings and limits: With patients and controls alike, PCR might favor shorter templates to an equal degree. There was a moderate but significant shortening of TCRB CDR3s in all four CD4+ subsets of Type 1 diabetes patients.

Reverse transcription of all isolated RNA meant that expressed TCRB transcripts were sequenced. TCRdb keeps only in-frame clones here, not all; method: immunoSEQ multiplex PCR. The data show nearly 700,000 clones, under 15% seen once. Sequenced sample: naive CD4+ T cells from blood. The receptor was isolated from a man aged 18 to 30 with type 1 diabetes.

Written as DNA, the CDR3 is TGTGCCAGCAGTTTGGGACAGGGGACGCCCCAGCATTTT. It is translated as CASSLGQGTPQHF. This chain connects TRBV27 to TRBJ1-5, with TRBD1 identical over 10 bases. Germline V gives CDR1 MNHEY, CDR2 SMNVEV (reference sequence). The CDR3 consists of 13 residues. V gave up 3 bases and J gave up 9 bases; unmatched junction bases: 2.